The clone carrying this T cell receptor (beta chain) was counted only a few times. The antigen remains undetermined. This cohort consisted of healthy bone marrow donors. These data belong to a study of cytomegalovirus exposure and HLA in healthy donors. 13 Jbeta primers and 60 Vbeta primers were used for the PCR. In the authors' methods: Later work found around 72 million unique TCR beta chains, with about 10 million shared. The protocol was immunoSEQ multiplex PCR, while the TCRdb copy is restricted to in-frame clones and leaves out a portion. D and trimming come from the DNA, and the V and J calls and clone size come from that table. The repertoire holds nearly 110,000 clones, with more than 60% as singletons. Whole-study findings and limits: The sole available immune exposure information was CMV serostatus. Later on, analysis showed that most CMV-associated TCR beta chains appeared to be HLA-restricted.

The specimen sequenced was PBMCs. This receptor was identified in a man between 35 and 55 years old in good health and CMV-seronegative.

This chain's CDR3 is CASSLAGRGGWETQYF. As DNA, the CDR3 is TGTGCCAGCAGCTTAGCGGGTCGGGGGGGCTGGGAGACCCAGTACTTC. The V call is TRBV7-2, the J call TRBJ2-5, with 8 bases identical to TRBD2. The CDR3 covers 16 residues. Trimming removed 0 bases from V and 5 bases from J; junction bases left unmatched: 8. CDR1 and CDR2 (germline): SGHTA, FQGNSA.